Sequencing of this T cell receptor (beta chain) was carried out in a study of T cells in localized non-small cell lung cancer. CDR1 is SGHTA and CDR2 is FQGTGA in the germline V gene. The CDR3 length is 15 residues. V lost 2 bases to trimming and J lost 1 base, with 9 bases between them. Produced via immunoSEQ multiplex PCR; TCRdb's table is partial and in-frame only. The sample holds around 26,000 clones, 80% to 90% seen once. This chain connects TRBV7-3 to TRBJ2-1; TRBD2 is a possible D gene (6 bases). Specimen: peripheral blood, collected before any cancer treatment. The receptor's source is a woman aged 18-49 years with stage I lung adenocarcinoma. The DNA of the CDR3 is TGTGCCAGCAGCTTAGGCGGGATTTCCTACAATGAGCAGTTCTTC. This codes for CASSLGGISYNEQFF.